The TCR beta chain under discussion was sequenced for a study of T cell responses to AZD1222 COVID-19 vaccine. Notes on the study in general: In the spike-specific TCR repertoire, nearly half reportedly target unmutated variant regions. Spike as a whole was targeted by vaccine-associated CD4 TCRs, dominant at 160-218 and 743-854.

In the case of this clone: Its specificity is not known.

Only in-frame clones appear in the TCRdb table, and some are missing; sequencing was by immunoSEQ multiplex PCR. Among 100,000 to 150,000 clones listed, around 83% were seen once. With 8 bases removed from V and 5 bases from J, the gap between germline ends came to 18 bases. Germline lookup yields CDR1 MDHEN and CDR2 SYDVKM. The CDR3 runs 14 residues. This clonotype was sampled from an adult who received the AZD1222 COVID-19 vaccine. This sample comprised peripheral blood, obtained 28 days after the second AZD1222 dose. This sequence joins TRBV28 and TRBJ1-2; weak D call: TRBD1 (6 bases). The CDR3 loop is CASEGQGTRYGYTF. The CDR3 region has the DNA TGTGCCAGCGAAGGGCAGGGGACTAGATATGGCTACACCTTC.